This T cell receptor beta chain came from a study of blood T cell repertoires in COVID-19. The table came from immunoSEQ multiplex PCR; TCRdb's copy has only in-frame clones and leaves some out. The top ten clones hold about 0.6% of a sample with approximately 440,000 clones, about nine tenths of them seen once. Germline V gene lookup returns CDR1 SGHNT and CDR2 YYREEE (reference sequence). Trimming removed 4 bases at V and 2 bases at J, with 15 bases between. This CDR3 comprises 15 residues. Recovered participants had two consecutive negative NP/OP PCR tests, healthcare professional clearance, or symptom resolution.

The TCR comes from a man younger than 30 who had recovered from COVID-19. J is TRBJ1-2 and V is TRBV5-4; possibly TRBD1 for D (6 bases). Sequenced material: PBMCs or T cells enriched from blood (not recorded which). The CDR3: CASSLPTGSNYGYTF. In nucleotides, the CDR3 is TGTGCCAGCAGCCTACCGACAGGCTCGAACTATGGCTACACCTTC.